Included here is one TCR beta chain sequence, with context. This entry is derived from a study of cytomegalovirus exposure and HLA in healthy donors. PCR amplification relied on 60 Vbeta primers (plus 13 Jbeta primers). Here immunoSEQ multiplex PCR was the method, and the copy in TCRdb shows in-frame clones only, minus some. The sample consists of over 100,000 clones, around 83% of them appearing once. From germline, CDR1 is MNHNY and CDR2 SVGAGI (reference sequence). This CDR3 spans 16 amino acids. Trimming removed 2 bases from V and 6 bases from J; junction bases left unmatched: 7. The chain joins TRBV6-6 to TRBJ2-3; TRBD2 aligns across 11 bases. Sequencing was done on a sample of PBMCs. The TCR originated in a man aged 30-40 years in good health and CMV-seropositive. The DNA of the CDR3 is TGTGCCAGCAGTTACCAACTAGCGGGAGTTTCGGATACGCAGTATTTT. Its protein product is CASSYQLAGVSDTQYF.